This T cell receptor beta chain was sequenced in a study of cytomegalovirus exposure and HLA in healthy donors. Study-wide findings and caveats: Highest at DRB1 and lowest at HLA-C, TCR association rates differed among HLA loci in a later analysis. Reportedly, a later analysis found an Asian-associated ancestry cluster had fewer N-insertions than the approximately 670-donor mean. Evidence from a later analysis indicated that most CMV-associated TCR beta chains looked HLA-restricted.

CDR1 is LNHDA, CDR2 SQIVND, per germline (reference sequence). The CDR3 runs to 14 residues. V lost 7 bases and J 7 bases, leaving 19 bases between the germline ends. Both 60 Vbeta primers and 13 Jbeta primers went into the PCR. Some clones are missing from TCRdb's copy, which holds only in-frame ones; the method was immunoSEQ multiplex PCR. The table for this sample gives 150,000 to 200,000 clones. About this clone: Its matching antigen is unknown.

The V gene is TRBV19, the J gene TRBJ2-5, with a tentative D call TRBD1 (6 bases). Sequenced input: PBMCs. The clonotype originates from a boy aged 5-17 years in good health and CMV-seronegative. This chain's CDR3 is CASMGARTRGTQYF. The CDR3, as DNA: TGTGCCAGTATGGGGGCCCGGACTCGAGGGACCCAGTACTTC.